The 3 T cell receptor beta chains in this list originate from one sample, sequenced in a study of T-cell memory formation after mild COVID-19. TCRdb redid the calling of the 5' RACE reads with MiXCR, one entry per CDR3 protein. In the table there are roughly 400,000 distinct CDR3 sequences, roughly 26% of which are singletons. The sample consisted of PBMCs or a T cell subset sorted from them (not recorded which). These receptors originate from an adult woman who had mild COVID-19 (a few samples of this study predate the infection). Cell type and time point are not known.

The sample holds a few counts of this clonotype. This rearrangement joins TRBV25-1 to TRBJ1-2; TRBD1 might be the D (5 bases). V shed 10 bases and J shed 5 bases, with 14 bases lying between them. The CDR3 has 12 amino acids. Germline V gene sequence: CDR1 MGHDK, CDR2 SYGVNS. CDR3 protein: CATLKGVYGYTF. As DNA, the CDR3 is TGTGCCACCCTAAAAGGGGTATATGGCTACACCTTC.

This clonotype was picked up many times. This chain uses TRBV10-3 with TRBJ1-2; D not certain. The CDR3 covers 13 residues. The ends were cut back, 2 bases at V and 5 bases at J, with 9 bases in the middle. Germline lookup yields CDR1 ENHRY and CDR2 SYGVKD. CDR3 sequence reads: CAISEQDRYGYTF. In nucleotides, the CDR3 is TGTGCCATCAGTGAGCAGGACCGGTATGGCTACACCTTC.

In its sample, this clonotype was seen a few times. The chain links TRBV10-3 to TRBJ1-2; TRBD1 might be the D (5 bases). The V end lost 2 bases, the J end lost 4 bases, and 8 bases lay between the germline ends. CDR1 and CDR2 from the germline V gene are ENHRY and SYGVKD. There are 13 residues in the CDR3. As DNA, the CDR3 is TGTGCCATCAGTGAGAATACAGGCTATGGCTACACCTTC. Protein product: CAISENTGYGYTF.